Reported below is one TCR beta chain. This specimen comes from a study of T cells in Graves' hyperthyroidism and ophthalmopathy. TCR beta CDR3 sequences were amplified from RNA transcripts. RT-PCR in the first round (using the HTBI primer set) targeted the TCR CDR3. TCRdb called the multiplex PCR reads again in MiXCR, with one record for every CDR3 protein. This repertoire shows about 350,000 distinct CDR3 sequences, roughly 14% found once; its top ten account for just under 25%. The sequenced sample was blood. The receptor's source is a woman in her 30s with Graves' hyperthyroidism.

This chain's CDR3 is CAIRMDRETEAFF. The CDR3 DNA follows: TGTGCCATCAGGATGGACAGGGAGACTGAAGCTTTCTTT. This chain uses TRBV10-3 with TRBJ1-1, with TRBD1 identical over 8 bases. CDR1 is ENHRY, CDR2 SYGVKD, per germline. The length of the CDR3 is 13 residues. J gave up 5 bases and V 6 bases, and 5 bases lay outside the gene matches.